Below, 18 T cell receptor beta chains from the same sample are listed, as sequenced in a study of shared clonotypes between healthy human individuals. Method: immunoSEQ multiplex PCR; TCRdb's copy keeps in-frame clones and lacks some. In the table there are about 1.1 million clones, approximately 80% of which are singletons. The sequenced sample consisted of memory CD4+ T cells from PBMCs. The subset was: CD45RA-negative fraction. The receptors come from a man between 18 and 29 years old in good health. Some clones in this sample may be carry-over from other donors' samples.

The V call is TRBV7-9, the J call TRBJ2-2, with 12 bases fitting TRBD2. The germline CDR1 and CDR2 sequences are SEHNR and FQNEAQ (reference sequence). This CDR3 is 17 amino acids long. Trimming took 3 bases from V and 7 from J; bases not matched to a gene: 9. CDR3 sequence: CASSFSPGLAGNGELFF. DNA for the CDR3: TGTGCCAGCAGCTTCTCCCCTGGACTAGCGGGAAACGGGGAGCTGTTTTTT.

CDR3 DNA sequence: TGTGCCGGCGGGACAAAAGAGACCCAGTACTTC. Amino acids: CAGGTKETQYF. The chain carries TRBV6-5 and TRBJ2-5; the D gene could be TRBD1 or TRBD2 (6 bases each). Germline lookup yields CDR1 MNHEY and CDR2 SVGAGI. This CDR3 is 11 amino acids long. Trimming cost V 11 bases and J 3 bases, with 10 bases left between them.

This chain joins TRBV29-1 and TRBJ1-2, with D hard to call. CDR3 length: 13 amino acids. Germline V gene sequence: CDR1 SQVTM, CDR2 ANQGSEA. The V end was cut by 4 bases, the J end by 13 bases, with 22 bases between. The CDR3, as DNA: TGCAGCGTTGTATCGGTCTCGGGCAGATCCTGCACCTTC. Amino acid sequence: CSVVSVSGRSCTF.

This clone was seen a few times. The genes are TRBV7-9 and TRBJ2-1; 7 bases are a match to TRBD2. In germline, CDR1 is SEHNR, CDR2 FQNEAQ (reference sequence). CDR3 length: 16 residues. The trim removed 0 bases at V and 3 bases at J, leaving 5 bases unmatched. The DNA of the CDR3 is TGTGCCAGCAGCTTAGCGGTTAGCGGGTACTACAATGAGCAGTTCTTC. It translates to CASSLAVSGYYNEQFF. Together with reference TRBV7-9 and TRBJ2-1, the CDR3 gives the full variable domain: DTGVSQNPRHKITKRGQNVTFRCDPISEHNRLYWYRQTLGQGPEFLTYFQNEAQLEKSRLLSDRFSAERPKGSFSTLEIQRTEQGDSAMYLCASSLAVSGYYNEQFFGPGTRLTVL.

This sequence joins TRBV10-3 and TRBJ1-2, with D uncertain. V was clipped by 5 bases and J by 0 bases, with 13 bases between them. Germline V lookup: CDR1 ENHRY, CDR2 SYGVKD. The CDR3 consists of 15 residues. CDR3 in amino acids: CAISLDGGSNYGYTF. The CDR3 region has the DNA TGTGCCATCAGTTTGGACGGAGGATCTAACTATGGCTACACCTTC.

This clone showed up just a few times. The chain carries TRBV6-1 and TRBJ2-7, with 7 bases that match TRBD1. The J segment lost 2 bases and the V segment lost 6 bases, leaving 10 bases of the junction unmatched. Germline CDR1 and CDR2: MNHNS and SASEGT. This CDR3 spans 15 amino acids. The CDR3 sequence: CASREDRSGTYEQYF. The CDR3 DNA sequence: TGTGCCAGCAGAGAGGACAGGTCCGGGACCTACGAGCAGTACTTC.

The table lists this clone with a few counts. The chain employs TRBV9 and TRBJ2-7, with 7 bases aligning to TRBD1. The CDR3 has 15 amino acids. CDR1 is SGDLS and CDR2 is YYNGEE in the germline V gene. J lost 1 base, V lost 1 base, and 5 bases had no gene match. CDR3 sequence reads: CASSVQGVGSYEQYF. The CDR3 nucleotides are TGTGCCAGCAGCGTACAGGGGGTGGGATCCTACGAGCAGTACTTC.

The gene calls are TRBV28 and TRBJ2-1; 13 bases are a match to TRBD2. The V and J ends lost 6 bases and 4 bases, in that order; junction bases with no gene match: 12. The length of the CDR3 is 18 residues. The germline V gene encodes CDR1 MDHEN and CDR2 SYDVKM. The CDR3 bases are TGTGCCAGCAGACCGGGACTAGCGGGACGTTCCTCATACAATGAGCAGTTCTTC. It yields the protein CASRPGLAGRSSYNEQFF.

The chain employs TRBV7-2 and TRBJ2-1, with 10 bases that match TRBD2. Germline V gene sequence: CDR1 SGHTA, CDR2 FQGNSA. With 3 bases clipped from V and 6 bases from J, the junction kept 8 bases outside the gene matches. The length of the CDR3 is 16 residues. This CDR3 reads CASSLGGSGRANEQFF. The DNA for the CDR3 is TGTGCCAGCAGCTTGGGGGGAAGCGGGAGGGCCAATGAGCAGTTCTTC.

This chain uses TRBV7-9 with TRBJ1-1; weak D call: TRBD1 (5 bases). The germline CDR1 and CDR2 sequences are SEHNR and FQNEAQ (reference sequence). This CDR3 is 14 amino acids long. Trimming pared 5 bases from V and 4 bases from J, leaving 14 bases between. The CDR3 nucleotides are TGTGCCAGCAGCGTCAATCCAGGGACCACTGAAGCTTTCTTT. As protein: CASSVNPGTTEAFF.

This clone was observed a handful of times. The chain carries TRBV6-5 and TRBJ2-4; no clear D gene. CDR1 is MNHEY, CDR2 SVGAGI, per germline. Trimming cost V 10 bases and J 4 bases, with 8 bases left between them. The CDR3 has 11 residues. This chain's CDR3 is CATDYKNIQYF. For the CDR3, the DNA is TGTGCCACCGATTATAAAAACATTCAGTACTTC.

The J gene is TRBJ2-1, the V gene TRBV2, with D perhaps assigned TRBD1 or TRBD2 (5 bases each). Germline CDR1 is SNHLY and CDR2 is FYNNEI. Trimming removed 6 bases at V and 5 bases at J, with 20 bases between. The CDR3 has 16 amino acids. Here the CDR3 DNA reads TGTGCCAGCAGGGGGCGTCTAGCCGCGGCCGACAATGAGCAGTTCTTC. Translation: CASRGRLAAADNEQFF.

The chain joins TRBV4-3 to TRBJ2-5, with TRBD1 matching 9 bases. The CDR3 runs 19 residues. The germline gives CDR1 LGHNA, CDR2 YSLEER. Losses at the gene ends were 3 bases for V and 1 base for J; bases not matched to a gene: 15. CDR3 in amino acids: CASSQKTGGLGLGQETQYF. The CDR3 DNA reads TGCGCCAGCAGCCAGAAGACAGGGGGTTTAGGCCTGGGCCAAGAGACCCAGTACTTC.

The genes are TRBV28 and TRBJ2-2, with 9 bases fitting TRBD1. Germline-derived CDR1 and CDR2 are MDHEN and SYDVKM. V gave up 5 bases and J gave up 7 bases; unmatched junction bases: 8. CDR3 length: 15 residues. This CDR3 is CASSLTGTGFGELFF. DNA of the CDR3: TGTGCCAGCAGTCTTACCGGGACAGGGTTCGGGGAGCTGTTTTTT.

The chain couples TRBV29-1 to TRBJ2-5; D possibly uses TRBD1 or TRBD2 (5 bases each). Germline CDR1 reads SQVTM; CDR2 reads ANQGSEA. The germline V and J ends were trimmed by 4 bases and 2 bases, with 11 bases remaining between them. The CDR3 sequence is 13 residues long. As DNA, the CDR3 is TGCAGCGTTGTTTGGGGGATACAAGAGACCCAGTACTTC. It specifies CSVVWGIQETQYF.

The chain's CDR3 is CASGTAGGQSEAFF. CDR3 in DNA: TGTGCTAGTGGTACTGCAGGGGGGCAATCTGAAGCTTTCTTT. The chain uses TRBV12-5 and TRBJ1-1, with 7 bases aligning to TRBD1. V gave up 5 bases and J gave up 6 bases; unmatched junction bases: 9. CDR1 LGHNT and CDR2 FRNRAP come from the germline V gene. This CDR3 comprises 14 residues.

This chain joins TRBV5-1 and TRBJ2-3; D possibly corresponds to TRBD1 (8 bases). CDR1 is SGHRS, CDR2 YFSETQ, per germline. The CDR3 extends over 14 amino acids. V lost 6 bases and J 3 bases, leaving 14 bases between the germline ends. CDR3: CASKTGGVTDTQYF. The CDR3 DNA is TGCGCCAGCAAAACAGGGGGGGTGACAGATACGCAGTATTTT.

The chain links TRBV5-4 to TRBJ2-5; perhaps TRBD2 as D (5 bases). There are 14 residues in the CDR3. CDR1 is SGHNT, CDR2 YYREEE, per germline (reference sequence). V shed 0 bases and J shed 0 bases, with 6 bases lying between them. The CDR3 is CASSLAGYQETQYF. CDR3 sequence (DNA): TGTGCCAGCAGCTTGGCGGGGTACCAAGAGACCCAGTACTTC.